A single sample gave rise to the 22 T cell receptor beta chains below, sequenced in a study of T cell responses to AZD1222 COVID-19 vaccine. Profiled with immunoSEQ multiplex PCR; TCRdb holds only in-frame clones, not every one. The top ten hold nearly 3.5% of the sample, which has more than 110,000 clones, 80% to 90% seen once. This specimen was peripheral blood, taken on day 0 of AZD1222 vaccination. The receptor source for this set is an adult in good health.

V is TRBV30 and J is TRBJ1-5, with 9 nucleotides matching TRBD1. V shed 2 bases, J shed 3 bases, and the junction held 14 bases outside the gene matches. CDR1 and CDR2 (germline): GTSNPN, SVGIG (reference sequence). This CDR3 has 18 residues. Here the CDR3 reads CAWSYNTGTGINNQPQHF. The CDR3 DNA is TGTGCCTGGAGTTATAATACCGGGACAGGGATAAACAATCAGCCCCAGCATTTT.

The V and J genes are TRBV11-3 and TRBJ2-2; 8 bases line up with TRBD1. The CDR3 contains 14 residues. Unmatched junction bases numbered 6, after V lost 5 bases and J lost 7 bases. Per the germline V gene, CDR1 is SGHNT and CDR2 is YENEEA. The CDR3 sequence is CASSPPGGFGELFF. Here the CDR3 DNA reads TGTGCCAGCAGCCCCCCAGGGGGCTTCGGGGAGCTGTTTTTT.

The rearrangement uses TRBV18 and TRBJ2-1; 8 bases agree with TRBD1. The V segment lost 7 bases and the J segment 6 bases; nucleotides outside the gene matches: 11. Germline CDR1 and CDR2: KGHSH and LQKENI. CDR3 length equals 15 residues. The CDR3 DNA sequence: TGTGCCAGCTTCCTGTCCGGGACAGGCAGCAATGAGCAGTTCTTC. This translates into CASFLSGTGSNEQFF. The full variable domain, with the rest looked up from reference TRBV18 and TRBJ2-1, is NAGVMQNPRHLVRRRGQEARLRCSPMKGHSHVYWYRQLPEEGLKFMVYLQKENIIDESGMPKERFSAEFPKEGPSILRIQQVVRGDSAAYFCASFLSGTGSNEQFFGPGTRLTVL.

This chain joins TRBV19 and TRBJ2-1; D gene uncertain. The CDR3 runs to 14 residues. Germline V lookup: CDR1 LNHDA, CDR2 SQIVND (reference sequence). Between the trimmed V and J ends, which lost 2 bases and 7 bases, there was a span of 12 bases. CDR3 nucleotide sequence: TGTGCCAGTAGTATATTTGGGTTCGAGAATGAGCAGTTCTTC. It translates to CASSIFGFENEQFF.

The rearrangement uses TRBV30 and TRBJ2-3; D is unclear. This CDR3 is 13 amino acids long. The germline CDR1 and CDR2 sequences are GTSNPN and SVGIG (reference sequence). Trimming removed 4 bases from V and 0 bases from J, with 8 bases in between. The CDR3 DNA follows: TGTGCCTGGACAGGTACTAGCACAGATACGCAGTATTTT. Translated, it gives CAWTGTSTDTQYF.

Written as DNA, the CDR3 is TGCAGTGCTAGTCCAGGAACAAGCAATCAGCCCCAGCATTTT. Amino acid sequence: CSASPGTSNQPQHF. The chain carries TRBV20-1 and TRBJ1-5; D unresolved. Trimming pared 3 bases from V and 1 base from J, leaving 10 bases between. The germline V gene has CDR1 DFQATT and CDR2 SNEGSKA (reference sequence). The CDR3 is made up of 14 amino acids.

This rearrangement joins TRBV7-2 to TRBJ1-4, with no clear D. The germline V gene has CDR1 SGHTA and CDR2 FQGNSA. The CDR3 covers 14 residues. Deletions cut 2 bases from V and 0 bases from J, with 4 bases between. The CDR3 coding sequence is TGTGCCAGCAGCTTACCCCCAACTAATGAAAAACTGTTTTTT. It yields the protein CASSLPPTNEKLFF.

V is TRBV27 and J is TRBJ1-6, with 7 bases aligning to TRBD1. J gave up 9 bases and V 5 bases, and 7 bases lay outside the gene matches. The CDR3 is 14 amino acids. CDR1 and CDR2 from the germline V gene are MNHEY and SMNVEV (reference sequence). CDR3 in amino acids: CASSPLTGISPLHF. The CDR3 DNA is TGTGCCAGCAGTCCTTTGACAGGGATTTCACCCCTCCACTTT.

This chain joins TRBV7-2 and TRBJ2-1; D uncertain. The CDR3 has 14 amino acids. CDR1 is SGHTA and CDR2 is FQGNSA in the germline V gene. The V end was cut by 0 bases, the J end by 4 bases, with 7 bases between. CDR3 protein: CASSLARIYNEQFF. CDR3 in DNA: TGTGCCAGCAGCTTAGCGAGGATTTACAATGAGCAGTTCTTC.

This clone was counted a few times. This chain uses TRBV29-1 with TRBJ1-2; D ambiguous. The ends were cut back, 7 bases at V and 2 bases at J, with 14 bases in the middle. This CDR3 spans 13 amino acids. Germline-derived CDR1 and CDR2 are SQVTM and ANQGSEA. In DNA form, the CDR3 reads TGCAGCGCCGCGCCCCAGAAAAACTATGGCTACACCTTC. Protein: CSAAPQKNYGYTF.

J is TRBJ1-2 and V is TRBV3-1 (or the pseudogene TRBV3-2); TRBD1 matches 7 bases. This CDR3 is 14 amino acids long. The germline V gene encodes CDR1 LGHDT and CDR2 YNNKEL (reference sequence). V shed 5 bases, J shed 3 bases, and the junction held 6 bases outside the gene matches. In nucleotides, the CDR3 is TGTGCCAGCAGCTACAGGGGCCTGGACTATGGCTACACCTTC. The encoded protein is CASSYRGLDYGYTF.

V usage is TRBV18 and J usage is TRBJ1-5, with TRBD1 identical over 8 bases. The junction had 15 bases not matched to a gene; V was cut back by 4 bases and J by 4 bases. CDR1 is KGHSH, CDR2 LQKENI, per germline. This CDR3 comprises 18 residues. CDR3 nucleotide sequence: TGTGCCAGCTCACTCGGGACAGGAGGCAACATTCCGAATCAGCCCCAGCATTTT. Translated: CASSLGTGGNIPNQPQHF.

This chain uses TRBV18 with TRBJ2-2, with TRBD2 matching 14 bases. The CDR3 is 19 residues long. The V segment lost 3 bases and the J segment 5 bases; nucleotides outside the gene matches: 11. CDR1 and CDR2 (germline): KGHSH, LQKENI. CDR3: CASSPSGLAGVASTGELFF. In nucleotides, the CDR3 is TGTGCCAGCTCACCCTCGGGACTAGCGGGAGTCGCTTCGACCGGGGAGCTGTTTTTT.

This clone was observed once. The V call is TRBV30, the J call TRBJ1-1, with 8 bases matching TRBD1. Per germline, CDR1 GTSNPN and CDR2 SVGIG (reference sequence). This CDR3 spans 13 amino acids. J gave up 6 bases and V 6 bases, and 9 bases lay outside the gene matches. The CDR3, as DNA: TGTGCCTGTAAGGGTCAGGGGGCGGCTGAAGCTTTCTTT. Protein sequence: CACKGQGAAEAFF. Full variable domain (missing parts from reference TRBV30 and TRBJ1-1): SQTIHQWPATLVQPVGSPLSLECTVEGTSNPNLYWYRQAAGRGLQLLFYSVGIGQISSEVPQNLSASRPQDRQFILSSKKLLLSDSGFYLCACKGQGAAEAFFGQGTRLTVV.

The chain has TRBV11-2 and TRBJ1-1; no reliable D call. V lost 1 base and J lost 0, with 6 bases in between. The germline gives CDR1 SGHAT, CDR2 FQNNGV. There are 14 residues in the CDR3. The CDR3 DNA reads TGTGCCAGCAGCTTAGGTAGTTTGAACACTGAAGCTTTCTTT. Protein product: CASSLGSLNTEAFF. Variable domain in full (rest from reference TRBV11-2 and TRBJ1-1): EAGVAQSPRYKIIEKRQSVAFWCNPISGHATLYWYQQILGQGPKLLIQFQNNGVVDDSQLPKDRFSAERLKGVDSTLKIQPAKLEDSAVYLCASSLGSLNTEAFFGQGTRLTVV.

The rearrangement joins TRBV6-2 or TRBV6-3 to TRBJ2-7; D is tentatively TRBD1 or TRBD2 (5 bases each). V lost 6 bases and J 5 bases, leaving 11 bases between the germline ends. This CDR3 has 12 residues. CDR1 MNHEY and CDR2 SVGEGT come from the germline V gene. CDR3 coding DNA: TGTGCCAGCAGCCATAGGGGACACGAGCAGTACTTC. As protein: CASSHRGHEQYF.

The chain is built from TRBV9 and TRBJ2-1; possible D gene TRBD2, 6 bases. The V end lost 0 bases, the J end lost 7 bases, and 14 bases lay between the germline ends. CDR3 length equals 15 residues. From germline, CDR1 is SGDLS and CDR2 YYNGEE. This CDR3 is CASSVGTTTLNEQFF. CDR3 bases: TGTGCCAGCAGCGTAGGGACTACGACCTTAAATGAGCAGTTCTTC.

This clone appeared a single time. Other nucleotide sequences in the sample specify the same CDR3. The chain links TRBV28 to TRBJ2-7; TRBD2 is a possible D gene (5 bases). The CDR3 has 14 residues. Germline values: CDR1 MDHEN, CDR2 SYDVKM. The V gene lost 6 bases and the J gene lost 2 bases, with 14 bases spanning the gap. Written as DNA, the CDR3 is TGTGCCAGCAGCCTAACCGGGATCACCTACGAGCAGTACTTC. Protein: CASSLTGITYEQYF.

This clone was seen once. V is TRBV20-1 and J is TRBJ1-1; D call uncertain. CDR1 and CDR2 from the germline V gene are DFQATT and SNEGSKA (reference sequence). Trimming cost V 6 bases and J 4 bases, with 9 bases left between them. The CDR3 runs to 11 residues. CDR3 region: CSAAGGTEAFF. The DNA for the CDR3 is TGCAGTGCCGCCGGAGGCACTGAAGCTTTCTTT.

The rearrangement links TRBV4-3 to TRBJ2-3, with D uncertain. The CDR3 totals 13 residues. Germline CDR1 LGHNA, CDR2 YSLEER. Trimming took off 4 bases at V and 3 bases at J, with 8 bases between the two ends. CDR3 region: CASSRGWTDTQYF. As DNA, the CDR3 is TGCGCCAGCAGCCGCGGCTGGACAGATACGCAGTATTTT.

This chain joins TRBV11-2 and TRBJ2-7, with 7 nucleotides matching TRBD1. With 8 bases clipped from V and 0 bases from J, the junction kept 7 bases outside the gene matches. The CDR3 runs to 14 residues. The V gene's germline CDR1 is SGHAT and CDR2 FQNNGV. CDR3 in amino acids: CASLLRDSSYEQYF. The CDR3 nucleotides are TGTGCCAGCCTTCTGAGGGACAGCTCCTACGAGCAGTACTTC.

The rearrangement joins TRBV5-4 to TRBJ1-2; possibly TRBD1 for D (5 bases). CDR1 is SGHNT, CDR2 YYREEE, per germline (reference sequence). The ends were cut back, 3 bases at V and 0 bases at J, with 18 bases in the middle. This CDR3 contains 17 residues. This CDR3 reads CASSSNFLQDSNYGYTF. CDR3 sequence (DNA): TGTGCCAGCAGCTCTAATTTCCTACAGGATTCTAACTATGGCTACACCTTC.